This is a list of T cell receptor beta chains from one sample in a study of CD8 T cells in ankylosing spondylitis. MiXCR, run by TCRdb on the 5' RACE reads, gives a single entry per CDR3 protein. The sample carries fewer than 400,000 distinct CDR3 sequences, approximately 20% recorded once. Input material: blood, either unsorted or a sorted T cell fraction (not recorded which). These receptors originate from a male donor with ankylosing spondylitis. The CDR3 runs from the conserved cysteine through the conserved F or W. D genes are given only for firm matches. The size of a clone is reported for some rows only, either as once, few or many, or as a class for expanded clones.

TRBJ2-7	TRBD2	TRBV29-1	few	CSVGSLAGAYEQYF	TGCAGCGTTGGGTCCCTAGCGGGGGCCTACGAGCAGTACTTC
TRBJ2-2	TRBD2	TRBV6-2/TRBV6-3	-	CASSYRTSGLVTGELFF	TGTGCCAGCAGTTACCGGACTAGCGGGCTCGTCACCGGGGAGCTGTTTTTT
TRBJ2-5	-	TRBV9	few	CASSVGGVIQETQYF	TGTGCCAGCAGCGTAGGGGGTGTAATCCAAGAGACCCAGTACTTC
TRBJ2-2	-	TRBV10-3	-	CAITRTEKNTGELFF	TGTGCCATCACCCGGACAGAAAAAAACACCGGGGAGCTGTTTTTT
TRBJ2-7	TRBD2	TRBV7-2	once	CASSPTSGRSDEQYF	TGTGCCAGCAGCCCGACTAGCGGGAGGTCCGACGAGCAGTACTTC
TRBJ1-2	-	TRBV12-3/TRBV12-4	few	CASNILGAGGYTF	TGTGCCAGCAACATCCTGGGGGCTGGTGGCTACACCTTC
TRBJ2-1	TRBD2	TRBV5-1	-	CASSSTRGLVPISSYNEQFF	TGCGCCAGCAGCTCAACTAGGGGACTAGTCCCAATTAGCTCCTACAATGAGCAGTTCTTC
TRBJ2-5	TRBD2	TRBV5-1	-	CASSLLVAGVEETQYF	TGCGCCAGCAGCTTGTTGGTAGCGGGAGTAGAAGAGACCCAGTACTTC
TRBJ2-7	TRBD2	TRBV7-2	-	CASSLELAGAYEQYF	TGTGCCAGCAGCTTAGAGCTAGCGGGGGCCTACGAGCAGTACTTC
TRBJ2-1	TRBD2	TRBV7-3	few	CASSRGSGRGNEQFF	TGTGCCAGCAGCCGAGGAAGCGGGAGGGGGAATGAGCAGTTCTTC
TRBJ1-2	TRBD1	TRBV28	many	CASRRPGQSYGYTF	TGTGCCAGCAGGCGACCGGGACAGTCGTATGGCTACACCTTC
TRBJ1-4	TRBD1	TRBV12-3/TRBV12-4	few	CASTQDRAGEKLFF	TGTGCCAGCACCCAGGACAGGGCGGGTGAAAAACTGTTTTTT
TRBJ2-1	-	TRBV7-8	few	CAGSKGAYNEQFF	TGTGCCGGATCGAAGGGGGCCTACAATGAGCAGTTCTTC
TRBJ2-1	-	TRBV3-1	few	CASSQDNRAEQFF	TGTGCCAGCAGCCAAGACAACCGAGCTGAGCAGTTCTTC